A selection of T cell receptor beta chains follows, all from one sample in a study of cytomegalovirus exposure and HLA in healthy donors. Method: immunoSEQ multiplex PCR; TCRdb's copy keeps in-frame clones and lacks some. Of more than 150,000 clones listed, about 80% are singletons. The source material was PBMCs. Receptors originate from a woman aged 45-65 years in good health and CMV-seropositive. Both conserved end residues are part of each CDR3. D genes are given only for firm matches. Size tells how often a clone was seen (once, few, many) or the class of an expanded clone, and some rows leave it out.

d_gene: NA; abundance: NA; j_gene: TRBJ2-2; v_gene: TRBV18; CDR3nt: TGTGCCAGCTCACCTGGGGGCCAGAACACCGGGGAGCTGTTTTTT; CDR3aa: CASSPGGQNTGELFF
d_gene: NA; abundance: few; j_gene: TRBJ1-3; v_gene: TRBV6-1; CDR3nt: TGTGCCAGCAGTGTAGGGGACAGAAACACCATATATTTT; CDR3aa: CASSVGDRNTIYF
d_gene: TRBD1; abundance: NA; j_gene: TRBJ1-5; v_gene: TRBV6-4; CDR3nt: TGTGCCAGCCCGGGACAGGTCTTCAATCAGCCCCAGCATTTT; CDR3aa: CASPGQVFNQPQHF
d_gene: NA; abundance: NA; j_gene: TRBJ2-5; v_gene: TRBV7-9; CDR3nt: TGTGCCAGCAGCTCTCGCGGGGAGACCCAGTACTTC; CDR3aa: CASSSRGETQYF
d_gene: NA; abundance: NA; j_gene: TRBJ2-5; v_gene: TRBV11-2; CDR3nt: TGTGCCAGCAGCAAACATGGGGGCTTCGAGACCCAGTACTTC; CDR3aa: CASSKHGGFETQYF
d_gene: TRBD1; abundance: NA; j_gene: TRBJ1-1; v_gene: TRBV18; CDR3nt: TGTGCCAGCTCACCGCGACAGGGGGCGAACACTGAAGCTTTCTTT; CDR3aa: CASSPRQGANTEAFF
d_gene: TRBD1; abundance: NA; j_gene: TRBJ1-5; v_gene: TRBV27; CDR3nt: TGTGCCAGCAGTCTCCGGACAGGATTGAATCAGCCCCAGCATTTT; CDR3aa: CASSLRTGLNQPQHF
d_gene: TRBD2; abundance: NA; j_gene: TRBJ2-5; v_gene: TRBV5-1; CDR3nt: TGCGCCAGCAGTTATAGCGGGGGGGAAGAGACCCAGTACTTC; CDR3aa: CASSYSGGEETQYF
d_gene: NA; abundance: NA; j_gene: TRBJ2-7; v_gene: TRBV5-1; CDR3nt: TGCGCCAGCAGCTTGGGAGGCTTCGAGCAGTACTTC; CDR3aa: CASSLGGFEQYF
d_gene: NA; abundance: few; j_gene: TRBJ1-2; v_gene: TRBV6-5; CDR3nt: TGTGCCAGCAGTCGAACTCTGGGGCTTGAGGGCTACACCTTC; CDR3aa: CASSRTLGLEGYTF
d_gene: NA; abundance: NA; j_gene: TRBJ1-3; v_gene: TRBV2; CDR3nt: TGTGCCAGCAGTGCCGAGGTACCGACAGTCTCTGGAAACACCATATATTTT; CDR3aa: CASSAEVPTVSGNTIYF
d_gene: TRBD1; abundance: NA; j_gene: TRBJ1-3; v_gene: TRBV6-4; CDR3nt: TGTGCCAGCAGTGCGACAGGGACTGGAAACACCATATATTTT; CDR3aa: CASSATGTGNTIYF
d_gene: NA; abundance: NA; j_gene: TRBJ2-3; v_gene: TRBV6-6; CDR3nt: TGTGCCGGTAGAGGTAGCGGCACAGATACGCAGTATTTT; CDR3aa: CAGRGSGTDTQYF
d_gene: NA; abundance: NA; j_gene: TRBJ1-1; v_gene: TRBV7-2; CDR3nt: TGTGCCAGCAGCTTTCAGGGTGTGGGAACTGAAGCTTTCTTT; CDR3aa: CASSFQGVGTEAFF
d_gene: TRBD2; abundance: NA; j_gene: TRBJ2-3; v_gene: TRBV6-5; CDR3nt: TGTGCCAGCAGTCCCATTAGCGGGGGGGCAGATACGCAGTATTTT; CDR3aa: CASSPISGGADTQYF
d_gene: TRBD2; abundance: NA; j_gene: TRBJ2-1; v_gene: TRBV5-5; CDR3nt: TGTGCCAGCAGCTGGGTTGGGACTAGCGATTACAATGAGCAGTTCTTC; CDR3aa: CASSWVGTSDYNEQFF
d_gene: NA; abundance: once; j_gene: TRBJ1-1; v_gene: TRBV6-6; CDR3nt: TGTGCCAGCAGTTACTCCATCTCTGGGGCGACTGAAGCTTTCTTT; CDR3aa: CASSYSISGATEAFF
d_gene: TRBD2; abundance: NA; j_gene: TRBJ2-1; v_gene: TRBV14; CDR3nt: TGTGCCAGCAGCCATCAGACCCCGGGGCAGCGGGATTACAATGAGCAGTTCTTC; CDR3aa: CASSHQTPGQRDYNEQFF
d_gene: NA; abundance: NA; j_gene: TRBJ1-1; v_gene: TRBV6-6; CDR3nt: TGTGCCAGCAGTTCCCGGGACTCCACTGAAGCTTTCTTT; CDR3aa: CASSSRDSTEAFF
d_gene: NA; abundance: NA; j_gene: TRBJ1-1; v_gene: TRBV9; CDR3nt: TGTGCCAGCACCAAAGGGGTCCTACGGAACACTGAAGCTTTCTTT; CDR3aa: CASTKGVLRNTEAFF
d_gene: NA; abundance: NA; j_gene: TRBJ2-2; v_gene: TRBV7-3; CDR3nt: TGTGCCAGCACCCGGGTCCCCACCGGGGAGCTGTTTTTT; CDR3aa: CASTRVPTGELFF
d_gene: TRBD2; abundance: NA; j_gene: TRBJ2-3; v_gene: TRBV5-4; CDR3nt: TGTGCCAGCAGCTTCCGGACTAGCGGGAGGCGGGGAGATACGCAGTATTTT; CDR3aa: CASSFRTSGRRGDTQYF